The 27 T cell receptor beta chains below all came from one sample that was sequenced in a study of CD8+CD57+ T cells in acquired aplastic anemia. TCR beta VDJ and CDR3 were profiled, and genomic DNA was the template. TCRdb reprocessed the reads via MiXCR and lists one record per CDR3 protein. The sample includes around 180,000 distinct CDR3 sequences, roughly half of them seen just once. In patients chosen for sequencing, flow cytometry had shown CD8+CD57+ cell expansion. The sequenced sample consisted of sorted CD4+, CD8+, or CD8+CD57+ T cells (not recorded which) from PBMCs. Every receptor here comes from a human donor with aplastic anemia.

In its sample, this clonotype was seen many times. V gene TRBV6-5 combines with J gene TRBJ2-5; D call uncertain. V was trimmed by 2 bases and J by 4 bases, leaving 17 bases between them. This CDR3 spans 16 amino acids. Germline values: CDR1 MNHEY, CDR2 SVGAGI. Here the CDR3 DNA reads TGTGCCAGCAGTTACCCGGATGGCCATAACAGAGAGACCCAGTACTTC. Translating gives CASSYPDGHNRETQYF.

The J gene is TRBJ2-2, the V gene TRBV6-1; 7 nucleotides match TRBD2. This CDR3 spans 14 amino acids. V was clipped by 6 bases and J by 3 bases; unmatched bases: 4. Germline V gene sequence: CDR1 MNHNS, CDR2 SASEGT. The DNA for the CDR3 is TGTGCCAGCAGACCTGGGAGGGACACCGGGGAGCTGTTTTTT. Its protein product is CASRPGRDTGELFF.

Many counts were recorded for this clonotype. Its ends do not fully match the called genes, so a read error is possible. V is TRBV7-6 and J is TRBJ2-1; 8 bases are shared with TRBD1. This CDR3 is 12 amino acids long. Per germline, CDR1 SGHVS and CDR2 FNYEAQ. The CDR3 region has the DNA TGTGCCAGCAGCTTAGCAACAGGGGGACCCCACTTC. Amino acids: CASSLATGGPHF. The whole variable domain, remainder taken from reference TRBV7-6 and TRBJ2-1, is GAGVSQSPRYKVTKRGQDVALRCDPISGHVSLYWYRQALGQGPEFLTYFNYEAQQDKSGLPNDRFSAERPEGSISTLTIQRTEQRDSAMYRCASSLATGGPHFGPGTRLTVL.

J is TRBJ1-5 and V is TRBV12-3 or TRBV12-4, with TRBD1 matching 7 bases. J was trimmed by 4 bases and V by 6 bases; bases with no gene match: 9. The CDR3 length is 15 residues. This CDR3 reads CASSSGGSGNQPQHF. The DNA for the CDR3 is TGTGCCAGCAGCTCAGGGGGTTCGGGAAATCAGCCCCAGCATTTT.

The chain combines TRBV11-3 with TRBJ2-2; D tentatively reads TRBD1 or TRBD2 (5 bases each). Trimming took 1 base from V and 4 from J, leaving 10 bases between them. The CDR3 extends over 15 amino acids. Germline loops: CDR1 SGHNT, CDR2 YENEEA. CDR3 coding DNA: TGTGCCAGCAGCTTAGGGGGTGGGGGCACCGGGGAGCTGTTTTTT. Protein: CASSLGGGGTGELFF.

As DNA, the CDR3 is TGTGCCAGCAGGAGGGGGACAGGCTATGGCTACACCTTC. Translated: CASRRGTGYGYTF. V usage is TRBV7-9 and J usage is TRBJ1-2, with 8 bases lining up with TRBD1. The length of the CDR3 is 13 residues. Germline V lookup: CDR1 SEHNR, CDR2 FQNEAQ (reference sequence). The V gene end was trimmed by 6 bases and the J gene end by 4 bases; junction bases not matched to a gene: 4.

About this clonotype itself: A much larger clone sits a single nucleotide away, making a read error possible. CDR3: CASSLGSTVRETQYF. The CDR3 coding sequence is TGTGCCAGCAGCTTAGGATCGACGGTCAGGGAGACCCAGTACTTC. This chain uses TRBV7-6 with TRBJ2-5, with unresolved D. The V end lost 1 base, the J end lost 5 bases, and 14 bases lay between the germline ends. Germline loops: CDR1 SGHVS, CDR2 FNYEAQ. The CDR3 has 15 residues.

DNA of the CDR3: TGTGCCAGCAGCCCGGGGGGGACTGCCGGGGAGACCCAGTACTTC. This translates into CASSPGGTAGETQYF. The rearrangement uses TRBV7-9 and TRBJ2-5; TRBD2 agrees at 8 bases. This CDR3 region has 15 residues. Germline V gene data show CDR1 as SEHNR and CDR2 as FQNEAQ (reference sequence). V lost 5 bases to trimming and J lost 5 bases; unmatched junction nucleotides: 10. The whole variable domain, remainder taken from reference TRBV7-9 and TRBJ2-5, is DTGVSQNPRHKITKRGQNVTFRCDPISEHNRLYWYRQTLGQGPEFLTYFQNEAQLEKSRLLSDRFSAERPKGSFSTLEIQRTEQGDSAMYLCASSPGGTAGETQYFGPGTRLLVL.

This chain links TRBV5-6 with TRBJ2-3, with D uncertain. This CDR3 is 15 amino acids long. Deletions cut 1 base from V and 1 base from J, with 10 bases between. Per the germline V gene, CDR1 is SGHDT and CDR2 is YYEEEE. In DNA, the CDR3 is TGTGCCAGCAGCTTGTGGAGACTCGGCACAGATACGCAGTATTTT. Its protein product is CASSLWRLGTDTQYF.

The rearrangement links TRBV7-9 to TRBJ1-6; no firm D call. Germline CDR1 is SEHNR and CDR2 is FQNEAQ (reference sequence). This CDR3 contains 12 residues. The germline V and J ends were trimmed by 6 bases and 6 bases, with 6 bases remaining between them. CDR3 coding DNA: TGTGCCAGCAGTTATCTTAATTCACCCCTCCACTTT. This codes for CASSYLNSPLHF. The whole variable domain, remainder taken from reference TRBV7-9 and TRBJ1-6, is DTGVSQNPRHKITKRGQNVTFRCDPISEHNRLYWYRQTLGQGPEFLTYFQNEAQLEKSRLLSDRFSAERPKGSFSTLEIQRTEQGDSAMYLCASSYLNSPLHFGNGTRLTVT.

There are many counts of this clonotype. The chain joins TRBV10-3 to TRBJ2-6; no clear D. V lost 0 bases and J 2 bases, leaving 11 bases between the germline ends. The CDR3 consists of 17 residues. Germline CDR1 reads ENHRY; CDR2 reads SYGVKD. CDR3 in amino acids: CAISESPGGTGANVLTF. CDR3 coding DNA: TGTGCCATCAGTGAGTCCCCAGGTGGCACTGGGGCCAACGTCCTGACTTTC.

With regard to this clonotype: This may come from a read error, since a much larger clone is one base off. CDR3 amino acids: CASRERGNTEAFF. The CDR3 DNA follows: TGTGCCAGCAGGGAACGGGGGAACACTGAAGCTTTCTTT. V is TRBV2 and J is TRBJ1-1; D call uncertain. The CDR3 is made up of 13 amino acids. Germline assignment: CDR1 SNHLY and CDR2 FYNNEI. Trimming took 6 bases from V and 1 from J, leaving 9 bases between them.

The chain uses TRBV20-1 and TRBJ1-1; D is perhaps TRBD1 (6 bases). Germline CDR1 and CDR2: DFQATT and SNEGSKA (reference sequence). There are 12 residues in the CDR3. V lost 6 bases and J lost 1, with 9 bases in between. The CDR3 protein is CSAGAENTEAFF. Here the CDR3 DNA reads TGCAGTGCGGGGGCGGAGAACACTGAAGCTTTCTTT.

This rearrangement joins TRBV2 to TRBJ2-7; no firm D call. Germline V lookup: CDR1 SNHLY, CDR2 FYNNEI. This CDR3 has 13 residues. V was pared by 3 bases and J by 3 bases, with 9 bases between. CDR3 sequence reads: CASSEPPLYEQYF. The CDR3, as DNA: TGTGCCAGCAGTGAGCCCCCCCTCTACGAGCAGTACTTC.

The gene calls are TRBV6-1 and TRBJ2-1, with 8 bases identical to TRBD2. CDR1 is MNHNS, CDR2 SASEGT, per germline. The CDR3 consists of 15 residues. V shed 6 bases, J shed 4 bases, and the junction held 8 bases outside the gene matches. The CDR3 DNA follows: TGTGCCAGCAGCCCCGGGACTAGTAGATACAATGAGCAGTTCTTC. Protein: CASSPGTSRYNEQFF.

This clonotype came up many times. V is TRBV10-3 and J is TRBJ2-5, with 7 nucleotides matching TRBD2. The CDR3 sequence is 15 residues long. Losses at the gene ends were 11 bases for V and 0 bases for J; bases not matched to a gene: 12. Germline V lookup: CDR1 ENHRY, CDR2 SYGVKD. The CDR3 bases are TGTGCCGCCGGATCGGGGGGATGGGACCAAGAGACCCAGTACTTC. This encodes CAAGSGGWDQETQYF.

This clonotype was counted at least ten times. The V call is TRBV28, the J call TRBJ2-7; D may be TRBD1 (6 bases). Trimming shortened V by 10 bases and J by 7 bases, and 17 bases separated the two germline ends. CDR1 and CDR2 from the germline V gene are MDHEN and SYDVKM. The CDR3 sequence is 12 residues long. CDR3 sequence: CATRAQGYEQYF. Here the CDR3 DNA reads TGTGCCACCCGTGCACAGGGTTATGAGCAGTACTTC.

This clonotype was found many times. The chain has TRBV20-1 and TRBJ1-6; TRBD1 agrees at 7 bases. CDR1 is DFQATT, CDR2 SNEGSKA, per germline (reference sequence). Unmatched junction bases numbered 13, after V lost 5 bases and J lost 9 bases. This CDR3 is built from 15 residues. CDR3 sequence: CSARREGAIGSPLHF. The CDR3 DNA follows: TGCAGTGCTCGCCGTGAGGGGGCGATCGGTTCACCCCTCCACTTT.

The table lists this clonotype with many counts. J is TRBJ1-2 and V is TRBV4-1; 7 positions agree with TRBD1. This CDR3 contains 16 residues. V lost 4 bases to trimming and J lost 2 bases; unmatched junction nucleotides: 10. From germline, CDR1 is MGHRA and CDR2 YSYEKL. This CDR3 is CASSPRLEGANYGYTF. CDR3 DNA sequence: TGCGCCAGCAGCCCCCGACTTGAGGGGGCAAACTATGGCTACACCTTC.

CDR3: CSARGLVPIHHEQYF. Here the CDR3 DNA reads TGCAGTGCTAGGGGTTTGGTCCCCATACACCACGAGCAGTACTTC. The rearrangement joins TRBV20-1 to TRBJ2-7, with unresolved D. V lost 3 bases and J lost 5, with 20 bases in between. This CDR3 spans 15 amino acids. Germline-derived CDR1 and CDR2 are DFQATT and SNEGSKA (reference sequence).

V is TRBV7-6 and J is TRBJ1-2, with D hard to call. The V gene lost 1 base and the J gene lost 0 bases, with 9 bases spanning the gap. This CDR3 has 15 amino acids. Germline V gene lookup returns CDR1 SGHVS and CDR2 FNYEAQ. The CDR3 coding sequence is TGTGCCAGCAGCTTAGGCCGGACTGCTAACTATGGCTACACCTTC. This sequence encodes CASSLGRTANYGYTF.

In the case of this clonotype: The CDR3 end shows no conserved phenylalanine or tryptophan, and so a read error is likely. J is TRBJ2-3 and V is TRBV12-3 or TRBV12-4; D gene unclear. The CDR3 sequence is 16 residues long. V was shortened by 0 bases and J by 1 base, with 11 bases between the two germline ends. CDR3: CASSLARRARTDTQYV. The CDR3 nucleotides are TGTGCCAGCAGTTTAGCGCGACGGGCCCGCACAGATACGCAGTATGTT.

This clonotype was counted only a few times. CDR3 coding DNA: TGCAGTGCCTCACTAGGGGAGACCCAGTACTTC. The encoded protein is CSASLGETQYF. The chain carries TRBV20-1 and TRBJ2-5, with D possibly matching TRBD2 (5 bases). V lost 6 bases to trimming and J lost 5 bases, with 10 bases between them. Germline V gene data show CDR1 as DFQATT and CDR2 as SNEGSKA (reference sequence). This CDR3 is built from 11 residues.

The rearrangement uses TRBV29-1 and TRBJ2-7; 8 bases line up with TRBD2. The CDR3 totals 14 residues. Germline CDR1 is SQVTM and CDR2 is ANQGSEA. Germline trimming cut 4 bases from V and 2 bases from J; bases unmatched to any gene: 7. The DNA for the CDR3 is TGCAGCGTTGGTCCGGGACTAGGCCCCTACGAGCAGTACTTC. Protein product: CSVGPGLGPYEQYF.

On this clonotype itself: One end of the junction is discordant with germline, which a read error may explain. The chain carries TRBV28 and TRBJ2-5, with D uncertain. The CDR3 spans 11 residues. Per the germline V gene, CDR1 is MDHEN and CDR2 is SYDVKM. DNA for the CDR3: TGTGCCAGCGGACCCTCCCAGACCCAGGACTTC. Translated: CASGPSQTQDF.

V and J are TRBV15 and TRBJ2-7; possible D gene TRBD2, 5 bases. CDR3 length equals 14 residues. The germline V gene encodes CDR1 LNHNV and CDR2 YYDKDF (reference sequence). The ends were cut back, 0 bases at V and 4 bases at J, with 10 bases in the middle. The CDR3 coding sequence is TGTGCCACCAGCAGAGAAGTGACGGGGTACGAGCAGTACTTC. Its translation: CATSREVTGYEQYF.

The chain recombines TRBV19 with TRBJ2-3; 13 bases are a match to TRBD2. Germline CDR1 and CDR2: LNHDA and SQIVND (reference sequence). J was trimmed by 4 bases and V by 5 bases; bases with no gene match: 6. The CDR3 loop spans 16 amino acids. CDR3 in amino acids: CASSLGLAGLADTQYF. The CDR3 nucleotides are TGTGCCAGTAGTCTGGGACTAGCGGGACTGGCAGATACGCAGTATTTT.